A single T cell receptor (beta chain) is shown here with its context. The antigen is unknown. This sample was taken from a study of a mutant IDH1 vaccine in newly diagnosed glioma. On the study more broadly: Of treated patients, approximately 62% were men and roughly 38% women, averaging about 40 years. Receipt of radiotherapy, temozolomide, or both preceded the study, and most received both.

Germline CDR1 MGHDK, CDR2 SYGVNS. The CDR3 covers 15 residues. The V gene lost 1 base and the J gene lost 6 bases, with 15 bases spanning the gap. TCRdb keeps only in-frame clones here, not all; method: immunoSEQ multiplex PCR. The sample holds about 92,000 clones; over 75% are singletons and the top ten take roughly 7%. General study findings and limits: Vaccine-induced immune responses were detected in over 90% of patients.

Specified time point: baseline, week 1 (first vaccination visit). This sample's treatment: pre-vaccination baseline after standard-of-care therapy. Each of the donors came in with new WHO grade 3 or 4 astrocytomas that were IDH1-mutant and ATRX-lost. This sequence originates from a man aged 35 to 55 with glioma. Sample: PBMCs, taken from a glioma patient treated with radiotherapy, temozolomide or both. The chain links TRBV25-1 to TRBJ1-2; D remains unclear. CDR3 sequence (DNA): TGTGCCAGCAGTGAATCGGCGGGGTTTATGGATGGCTACACCTTC. Translation: CASSESAGFMDGYTF.